The clone carrying this T cell receptor (beta chain) was observed a handful of times. Its matching antigen is unknown. This entry comes from a study of beta chain features in type 1 diabetes. General study points: In every one of the four CD4+ subsets, TCRB CDR3s were moderately but significantly shorter in Type 1 diabetes patients.

This CDR3 has 15 amino acids. V was cut by 6 bases and J by 0 bases, with 15 bases left in between. Germline V gene data show CDR1 as MNHEY and CDR2 as SVGAGI. Of the isolated RNA, all was reverse transcribed, and so the sequenced material was expressed TCRB transcripts. The average read count of naive, central memory and regulatory T cell samples was approximately 3.5 million. Method: immunoSEQ multiplex PCR; TCRdb's copy keeps in-frame clones and lacks some. Of about 370,000 clones listed, roughly a tenth were seen once; the top ten hold approximately 0.55%. Material for sequencing was central memory CD4+ T cells from blood. The V gene is TRBV6-5, the J gene TRBJ2-7; possible D gene TRBD2, 6 bases. This receptor was obtained from a man younger than 40 with type 1 diabetes. The CDR3 DNA is TGTGCCAGCAGCCACCCTAGCGCCTACTCCTACGAGCAGTACTTC. It specifies CASSHPSAYSYEQYF.